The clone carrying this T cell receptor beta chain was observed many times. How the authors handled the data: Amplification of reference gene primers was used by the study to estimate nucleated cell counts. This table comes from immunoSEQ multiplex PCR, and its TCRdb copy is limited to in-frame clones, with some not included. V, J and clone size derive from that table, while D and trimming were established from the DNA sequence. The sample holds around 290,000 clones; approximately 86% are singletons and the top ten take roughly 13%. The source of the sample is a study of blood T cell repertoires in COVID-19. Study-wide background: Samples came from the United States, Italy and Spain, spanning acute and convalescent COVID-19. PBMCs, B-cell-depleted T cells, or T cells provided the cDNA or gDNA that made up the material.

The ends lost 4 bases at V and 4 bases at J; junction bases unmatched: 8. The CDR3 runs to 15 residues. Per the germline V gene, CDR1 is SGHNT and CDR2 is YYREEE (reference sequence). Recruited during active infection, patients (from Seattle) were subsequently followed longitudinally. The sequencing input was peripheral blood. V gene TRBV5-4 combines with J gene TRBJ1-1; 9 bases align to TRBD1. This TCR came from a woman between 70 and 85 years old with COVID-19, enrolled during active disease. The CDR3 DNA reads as TGTGCCAGCAGCATACAGGGGGCGAAGGGCACTGAAGCTTTCTTT. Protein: CASSIQGAKGTEAFF.